This TCR beta chain is from a study of blood T cells in healthy people across ages. Study outcomes and limitations: In long-lived donors, naive CD4+ cell counts and diversity exceeded those of aged donors.

A sample-barcoded 5' primer and a J-beta primer mix were used in a second PCR of about 6 to 12 cycles. Every cDNA molecule carried a tag from a template-switch adaptor bearing 12 random nucleotides. TCRdb passed the 5' RACE reads through MiXCR, listing each CDR3 protein once. The sample holds about 1.6 million distinct CDR3 sequences, about 31% seen once. Donor samples were obtained from healthy Caucasian individuals from Russia, aged about 6 to 95. V trimming: 2 bases; J trimming: 2 bases; junction bases outside the gene matches: 6. Germline CDR1 reads SGHVS; CDR2 reads FNYEAQ. The CDR3 has 16 residues. This clonotype was observed a handful of times. The antigen is not known.

The sequenced sample was blood. The genes are TRBV7-6 and TRBJ2-1; 7 bases line up with TRBD1. The sequence came from a woman in her 30s in good health. The DNA for the CDR3 is TGTGCCAGCAGCTTACGCGCGACAGGGCCCTACAATGAGCAGTTCTTC. Its translation is CASSLRATGPYNEQFF.